A selection of T cell receptor beta chains follows, all from one sample in a study of CD8+ T cells in alopecia areata. Method: immunoSEQ multiplex PCR; TCRdb's copy keeps in-frame clones and lacks some. The sample lists about 120,000 clones, about 50% seen once, with 18% in the top ten. This specimen consisted of CD8+ T cells sorted from blood, obtained at week 0. These receptors were obtained from a human donor with alopecia areata. Each CDR3 is given with its conserved first and last residue. Each record gives: V gene, D gene, J gene, clone size, CDR3 protein, CDR3 DNA. A D gene is named only where the DNA matches it firmly. Some rows have no size entry. The others give once, few or many, or a class for an expanded clone.

v_call: TRBV7-3
d_call: TRBD2
j_call: TRBJ2-7
clone_size: -
cdr3_aa: CASSLLAGDTYEQYF
cdr3_nt: TGTGCCAGCAGCTTACTAGCGGGGGACACCTACGAGCAGTACTTC

v_call: TRBV7-2
d_call: -
j_call: TRBJ2-7
clone_size: -
cdr3_aa: CASTSGRSLEQYF
cdr3_nt: TGTGCCAGTACCTCGGGCCGATCGCTCGAGCAGTACTTC

v_call: TRBV13
d_call: -
j_call: TRBJ2-5
clone_size: -
cdr3_aa: CASSLGTYQETQYF
cdr3_nt: TGTGCCAGCAGCCTAGGGACTTATCAAGAGACCCAGTACTTC

v_call: TRBV29-1
d_call: TRBD1
j_call: TRBJ2-5
clone_size: few
cdr3_aa: CSVEGRTGGWETQYF
cdr3_nt: TGCAGCGTTGAAGGGCGGACAGGGGGTTGGGAGACCCAGTACTTC

v_call: TRBV27
d_call: -
j_call: TRBJ1-1
clone_size: -
cdr3_aa: CASSNRQPNTEAFF
cdr3_nt: TGTGCCAGCAGCAACAGACAGCCGAACACTGAAGCTTTCTTT

v_call: TRBV30
d_call: TRBD2
j_call: TRBJ2-1
clone_size: -
cdr3_aa: CAWMLAGGINEQFF
cdr3_nt: TGTGCCTGGATGCTAGCGGGGGGGATCAATGAGCAGTTCTTC

v_call: TRBV7-9
d_call: -
j_call: TRBJ2-7
clone_size: -
cdr3_aa: CASSFRETYEQYF
cdr3_nt: TGTGCCAGCAGCTTCAGGGAGACCTACGAGCAGTACTTC

v_call: TRBV30
d_call: -
j_call: TRBJ1-1
clone_size: few
cdr3_aa: CAWSVDPEMVF
cdr3_nt: TGTGCCTGGAGTGTAGACCCCGAGATGGTCTTT

v_call: TRBV7-8
d_call: -
j_call: TRBJ1-6
clone_size: -
cdr3_aa: CASSPGEGQGGSPLHF
cdr3_nt: TGTGCCAGCAGCCCAGGGGAGGGGCAGGGTGGTTCACCCCTCCACTTT

v_call: TRBV11-1
d_call: -
j_call: TRBJ2-2
clone_size: -
cdr3_aa: CASSLRASAGELFF
cdr3_nt: TGTGCCAGCAGCTTACGGGCGAGCGCCGGGGAGCTGTTTTTT

v_call: TRBV9
d_call: -
j_call: TRBJ1-1
clone_size: -
cdr3_aa: CASSVDGNTEAFF
cdr3_nt: TGTGCCAGCAGCGTAGACGGGAACACTGAAGCTTTCTTT

v_call: TRBV29-1
d_call: -
j_call: TRBJ1-2
clone_size: -
cdr3_aa: CSVATGKPNGYTF
cdr3_nt: TGCAGCGTCGCCACAGGGAAGCCCAATGGCTACACCTTC

v_call: TRBV7-9
d_call: -
j_call: TRBJ1-5
clone_size: -
cdr3_aa: CASSVQGQPQHF
cdr3_nt: TGTGCCAGCAGCGTCCAGGGGCAGCCCCAGCATTTT

v_call: TRBV7-2
d_call: -
j_call: TRBJ2-7
clone_size: -
cdr3_aa: CASSPGEYEQYF
cdr3_nt: TGTGCCAGCAGCCCGGGAGAATACGAGCAGTACTTC

v_call: TRBV25-1
d_call: TRBD2
j_call: TRBJ2-7
clone_size: -
cdr3_aa: CASSEWEGEGYYEQYF
cdr3_nt: TGTGCCAGCAGTGAATGGGAGGGCGAGGGCTATTACGAGCAGTACTTC

v_call: TRBV7-9
d_call: -
j_call: TRBJ1-1
clone_size: -
cdr3_aa: CASSFGPMGEAFF
cdr3_nt: TGTGCCAGCAGCTTTGGTCCCATGGGGGAAGCTTTCTTT

v_call: TRBV29-1
d_call: -
j_call: TRBJ2-1
clone_size: -
cdr3_aa: CSVEVLQSDRSYNEQFF
cdr3_nt: TGCAGCGTTGAAGTCCTACAGTCCGACCGCTCCTACAATGAGCAGTTCTTC

v_call: TRBV2
d_call: TRBD2
j_call: TRBJ2-1
clone_size: few
cdr3_aa: CASSLSGGASYNEQFF
cdr3_nt: TGTGCCAGCAGTCTTAGCGGGGGGGCCTCCTACAATGAGCAGTTCTTC

v_call: TRBV13
d_call: -
j_call: TRBJ1-1
clone_size: -
cdr3_aa: CASSSAGLEAFF
cdr3_nt: TGTGCCAGCAGCTCCGCGGGGCTTGAAGCTTTCTTT

v_call: TRBV7-9
d_call: TRBD2
j_call: TRBJ2-5
clone_size: -
cdr3_aa: CASSWTSGEETQYF
cdr3_nt: TGTGCCAGCAGCTGGACTAGCGGGGAAGAGACCCAGTACTTC

v_call: TRBV5-6
d_call: -
j_call: TRBJ2-1
clone_size: -
cdr3_aa: CASSPLFDYNEQFF
cdr3_nt: TGTGCCAGCAGCCCCCTGTTCGACTACAATGAGCAGTTCTTC

v_call: TRBV2
d_call: TRBD1
j_call: TRBJ2-1
clone_size: few
cdr3_aa: CASSEAGATGVEQFF
cdr3_nt: TGTGCCAGCAGTGAAGCTGGGGCGACAGGGGTCGAGCAGTTCTTC

v_call: TRBV5-6
d_call: -
j_call: TRBJ1-4
clone_size: medium-sized
cdr3_aa: CASSLGVPEKLFF
cdr3_nt: TGTGCCAGCAGCTTGGGAGTGCCGGAAAAACTGTTTTTT

v_call: TRBV9
d_call: TRBD2
j_call: TRBJ2-5
clone_size: -
cdr3_aa: CASSAVGLAGETQYF
cdr3_nt: TGTGCCAGCAGCGCCGTGGGACTAGCGGGAGAGACCCAGTACTTC

v_call: TRBV29-1
d_call: -
j_call: TRBJ1-2
clone_size: few
cdr3_aa: CSVEARDGYTF
cdr3_nt: TGCAGCGTTGAAGCCAGGGATGGCTACACCTTC

v_call: TRBV29-1
d_call: -
j_call: TRBJ1-4
clone_size: once
cdr3_aa: CSIHDGEKLFF
cdr3_nt: TGCAGCATTCACGACGGGGAAAAACTGTTTTTT

v_call: TRBV9
d_call: TRBD1
j_call: TRBJ1-2
clone_size: -
cdr3_aa: CASSEGGTGYGYTF
cdr3_nt: TGTGCCAGCAGCGAAGGCGGGACAGGCTATGGCTACACCTTC

v_call: TRBV10-3
d_call: -
j_call: TRBJ1-1
clone_size: few
cdr3_aa: CAISESEMNTEAFF
cdr3_nt: TGTGCCATCAGTGAGTCGGAGATGAACACTGAAGCTTTCTTT

v_call: TRBV4-1
d_call: TRBD1
j_call: TRBJ2-1
clone_size: -
cdr3_aa: CASSQTDRGDEQFF
cdr3_nt: TGCGCCAGCAGCCAGACGGACAGGGGAGATGAGCAGTTCTTC

v_call: TRBV30
d_call: -
j_call: TRBJ2-7
clone_size: -
cdr3_aa: CAWSVGQGGEQYF
cdr3_nt: TGTGCCTGGAGTGTGGGTCAGGGAGGAGAGCAGTACTTC

v_call: TRBV27
d_call: -
j_call: TRBJ2-7
clone_size: -
cdr3_aa: CASSLIGGELGEQYF
cdr3_nt: TGTGCCAGCAGTTTAATAGGGGGGGAGTTGGGAGAGCAGTACTTC

v_call: TRBV14
d_call: -
j_call: TRBJ1-1
clone_size: few
cdr3_aa: CASSQDLGIMNTEAFF
cdr3_nt: TGTGCCAGCAGCCAAGATTTAGGGATCATGAACACTGAAGCTTTCTTT

v_call: TRBV2
d_call: -
j_call: TRBJ2-3
clone_size: -
cdr3_aa: CASRGDSTDTQYF
cdr3_nt: TGTGCCAGCAGGGGGGACAGCACAGATACGCAGTATTTT

v_call: TRBV4-1
d_call: -
j_call: TRBJ1-1
clone_size: -
cdr3_aa: CASSQGRRAFF
cdr3_nt: TGCGCCAGCAGCCAGGGGAGGCGGGCTTTCTTT

v_call: TRBV7-9
d_call: -
j_call: TRBJ2-7
clone_size: -
cdr3_aa: CASSLVAYEQYF
cdr3_nt: TGTGCCAGCAGCTTAGTAGCGTACGAGCAGTACTTC

v_call: TRBV30
d_call: TRBD1
j_call: TRBJ2-7
clone_size: -
cdr3_aa: CAWERQGWVEQYF
cdr3_nt: TGTGCCTGGGAGAGACAGGGGTGGGTCGAGCAGTACTTC

v_call: TRBV30
d_call: -
j_call: TRBJ1-1
clone_size: -
cdr3_aa: CAWSVPGGAFF
cdr3_nt: TGTGCCTGGAGTGTACCCGGCGGAGCTTTCTTT

v_call: TRBV4-1
d_call: TRBD1
j_call: TRBJ2-7
clone_size: -
cdr3_aa: CASSQDLETGGLYEQYF
cdr3_nt: TGCGCCAGCAGCCAAGATCTAGAGACAGGGGGCCTTTACGAGCAGTACTTC

v_call: TRBV11-3
d_call: TRBD1
j_call: TRBJ2-1
clone_size: few
cdr3_aa: CASSSRDRDPNEQFF
cdr3_nt: TGTGCCAGCAGCTCCCGGGACAGGGATCCCAATGAGCAGTTCTTC

v_call: TRBV4-2
d_call: -
j_call: TRBJ1-1
clone_size: -
cdr3_aa: CASSRALGTEAFF
cdr3_nt: TGTGCCAGCAGTCGGGCCCTGGGGACTGAAGCTTTCTTT

v_call: TRBV7-7
d_call: -
j_call: TRBJ2-5
clone_size: -
cdr3_aa: CASSQGTKETQYF
cdr3_nt: TGTGCTAGCAGCCAGGGGACAAAAGAGACCCAGTACTTC

v_call: TRBV4-2
d_call: TRBD2
j_call: TRBJ2-1
clone_size: -
cdr3_aa: CASAGGGEDNEQFF
cdr3_nt: TGTGCCAGCGCCGGGGGGGGCGAGGACAATGAGCAGTTCTTC

v_call: TRBV29-1
d_call: TRBD1
j_call: TRBJ2-7
clone_size: -
cdr3_aa: CSVEDPGQSSYEQYF
cdr3_nt: TGCAGCGTTGAAGACCCGGGACAGAGCTCCTACGAGCAGTACTTC

v_call: TRBV7-8
d_call: TRBD1
j_call: TRBJ2-1
clone_size: few
cdr3_aa: CASSLWTGGDEQFF
cdr3_nt: TGTGCCAGCAGCCTATGGACAGGGGGAGATGAGCAGTTCTTC

v_call: TRBV4-1
d_call: -
j_call: TRBJ1-1
clone_size: -
cdr3_aa: CASSQVTGTTEAFF
cdr3_nt: TGCGCCAGCAGCCAGGTCACAGGGACCACTGAAGCTTTCTTT

v_call: TRBV9
d_call: -
j_call: TRBJ1-2
clone_size: -
cdr3_aa: CASNVEGGYGYTF
cdr3_nt: TGTGCCAGCAACGTCGAGGGAGGCTATGGCTACACCTTC

v_call: TRBV30
d_call: -
j_call: TRBJ2-7
clone_size: few
cdr3_aa: CAWSVGAVEQYF
cdr3_nt: TGTGCCTGGAGCGTAGGGGCCGTGGAGCAGTACTTC

v_call: TRBV7-4
d_call: -
j_call: TRBJ1-4
clone_size: -
cdr3_aa: CASTFRRITDEKLFF
cdr3_nt: TGTGCCAGCACCTTTCGTCGAATTACGGATGAAAAACTGTTTTTT

v_call: TRBV29-1
d_call: TRBD1
j_call: TRBJ2-2
clone_size: few
cdr3_aa: CSVVRTGANTGELFF
cdr3_nt: TGCAGCGTGGTAAGGACAGGGGCGAACACCGGGGAGCTGTTTTTT

v_call: TRBV27
d_call: TRBD1
j_call: TRBJ1-1
clone_size: once
cdr3_aa: CASRGTGQNTEAFF
cdr3_nt: TGTGCCAGCAGGGGGACAGGGCAGAACACTGAAGCTTTCTTT

v_call: TRBV30
d_call: TRBD2
j_call: TRBJ2-3
clone_size: few
cdr3_aa: CAWSVGLGADTQYF
cdr3_nt: TGTGCCTGGAGTGTAGGACTAGGGGCGGATACGCAGTATTTT

v_call: TRBV4-1
d_call: TRBD2
j_call: TRBJ2-1
clone_size: -
cdr3_aa: CASSHLGLAGGSSYNEQFF
cdr3_nt: TGCGCCAGCAGCCATCTCGGACTAGCGGGGGGTAGCTCCTACAATGAGCAGTTCTTC

v_call: TRBV19
d_call: -
j_call: TRBJ2-1
clone_size: -
cdr3_aa: CATKGGTSYNEQFF
cdr3_nt: TGTGCCACCAAAGGGGGGACATCCTACAATGAGCAGTTCTTC

v_call: TRBV5-6
d_call: TRBD1
j_call: TRBJ2-7
clone_size: -
cdr3_aa: CASSLETGGNEQYF
cdr3_nt: TGTGCCAGCAGCTTGGAGACAGGGGGTAACGAGCAGTACTTC

v_call: TRBV6-4
d_call: TRBD2
j_call: TRBJ2-6
clone_size: many
cdr3_aa: CASSDSGGAGANVLTF
cdr3_nt: TGTGCCAGCAGTGACAGCGGGGGGGCTGGGGCCAACGTCCTGACTTTC